This T cell receptor beta chain was retrieved from a study of blood T cell repertoires in COVID-19. CDR3 size: 15 residues. Germline CDR1 SEHNR, CDR2 FQNEAQ (reference sequence). J was trimmed by 0 bases and V by 5 bases; bases with no gene match: 7. Profiling relied on immunoSEQ multiplex PCR, and the TCRdb table lists in-frame clones only, not all of them. The data contain fewer than 300,000 clones, approximately 80% of them singletons. The sample consisted of PBMCs or T cells enriched from blood (not recorded which). The chain employs TRBV7-9 and TRBJ2-7; 7 nucleotides align to TRBD2. This TCR came from a middle-aged man who had been exposed to COVID-19. The chain's CDR3 is CASSQGGSLSYEQYF. As DNA, the CDR3 is TGTGCCAGCAGCCAGGGCGGGAGTCTCTCCTACGAGCAGTACTTC. The full variable domain, with the rest looked up from reference TRBV7-9 and TRBJ2-7, is DTGVSQNPRHKITKRGQNVTFRCDPISEHNRLYWYRQTLGQGPEFLTYFQNEAQLEKSRLLSDRFSAERPKGSFSTLEIQRTEQGDSAMYLCASSQGGSLSYEQYFGPGTRLTVT.